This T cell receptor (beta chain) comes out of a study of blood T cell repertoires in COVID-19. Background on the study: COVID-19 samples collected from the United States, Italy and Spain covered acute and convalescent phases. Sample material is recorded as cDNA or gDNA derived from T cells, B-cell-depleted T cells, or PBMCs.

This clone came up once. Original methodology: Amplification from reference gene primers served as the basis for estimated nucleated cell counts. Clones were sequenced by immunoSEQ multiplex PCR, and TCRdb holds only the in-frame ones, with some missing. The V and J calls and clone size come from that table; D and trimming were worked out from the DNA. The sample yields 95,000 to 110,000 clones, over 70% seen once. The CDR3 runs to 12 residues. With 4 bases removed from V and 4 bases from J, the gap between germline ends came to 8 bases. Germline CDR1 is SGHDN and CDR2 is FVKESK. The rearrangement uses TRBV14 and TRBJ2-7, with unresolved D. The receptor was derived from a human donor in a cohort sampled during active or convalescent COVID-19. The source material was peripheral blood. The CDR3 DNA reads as TGTGCCAGCAGCCCCTCCTATTACGAGCAGTACTTC. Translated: CASSPSYYEQYF.